A single sample is the source of the 16 T cell receptor beta chains below, sequenced in a study of blood T cell repertoires in COVID-19 (dated by TCRdb to about 2020). The library came from the immunoSEQ multiplex PCR assay. The source is immuneACCESS, and TCRdb retained only in-frame sequences with V and J called. Part of the clones is not carried over; for the studies checked, unresolved V genes explain less than half of this, and the remainder is unexplained. The sample data list 250,000 to 300,000 clones, and roughly 86% of these were observed just once. The top ten clonotypes cover about 1% of the sample. The source material was PBMCs or T cells enriched from blood (not recorded which). These receptors all come from a young woman who had recovered from COVID-19.

The chain joins TRBV7-9 to TRBJ1-2, with TRBD1 as a possible D gene (5 bases). CDR3 length equals 16 residues. The V gene lost 4 bases and the J gene lost 6 bases, with 21 bases spanning the gap. The germline V gene encodes CDR1 SEHNR and CDR2 FQNEAQ (reference sequence). This CDR3 is CASSSRRDWALDGYTF. CDR3 coding DNA: TGTGCCAGCAGCTCTAGGCGGGACTGGGCCCTTGATGGCTACACCTTC.

This sequence joins TRBV5-1 and TRBJ1-6, with 7 bases lining up with TRBD1. CDR1 is SGHRS and CDR2 is YFSETQ in the germline V gene. V shed 4 bases and J 7 bases; nucleotides not matched to a gene: 5. This CDR3 has 14 amino acids. For the CDR3, the DNA is TGCGCCAGCAGCATCGGGACAGACAATTCACCCCTCCACTTT. It translates to CASSIGTDNSPLHF.

A word on this clone: This CDR3 is also generated by other DNA sequences in the sample. The J gene is TRBJ2-3, the V gene TRBV27; D gene ambiguous. The CDR3 runs 14 residues. V dropped 0 bases and J dropped 0 bases, with 4 bases sitting between them. Germline values: CDR1 MNHEY, CDR2 SMNVEV (reference sequence). CDR3 nucleotide sequence: TGTGCCAGCAGTTTATCGTCGAGCACAGATACGCAGTATTTT. It specifies CASSLSSSTDTQYF.

The CDR3 DNA sequence: TGTGCCAGCAGTTCCAACCCACGGGGGGAGTTCTTC. The encoded protein is CASSSNPRGEFF. J is TRBJ2-1 and V is TRBV28; 7 nucleotides agree with TRBD2. The length of the CDR3 is 12 residues. Germline assignment: CDR1 MDHEN and CDR2 SYDVKM. Germline trimming cut 4 bases from V and 14 bases from J; bases unmatched to any gene: 8.

CDR3 DNA: TGTGCCACCTGGGACAGGGGCACTGAAGCTTTCTTT. Its translation is CATWDRGTEAFF. The rearrangement uses TRBV3-1 (or the pseudogene TRBV3-2) and TRBJ1-1; 10 bases map to TRBD1. With V trimmed by 10 bases and J by 4 bases, 3 bases remained unmatched. This CDR3 contains 12 residues. Per germline, CDR1 LGHDT and CDR2 YNNKEL (reference sequence).

J is TRBJ2-3 and V is TRBV28; 7 positions agree with TRBD2. The germline V gene has CDR1 MDHEN and CDR2 SYDVKM. The length of the CDR3 is 14 residues. V shed 6 bases and J 2 bases; nucleotides not matched to a gene: 5. The chain's CDR3 is CASSRSGDTDTQYF. In nucleotides, the CDR3 is TGTGCCAGCAGCCGAAGCGGGGACACAGATACGCAGTATTTT.

The CDR3, as DNA: TGTGCCAGCAGCTTAGTAGTGTTCGGGGATCAGCCCCAGCATTTT. Translated: CASSLVVFGDQPQHF. The chain carries TRBV7-8 and TRBJ1-5; D is uncertain. In germline, CDR1 is SGHVS, CDR2 FQNEAQ. The CDR3 has 15 residues. The germline V and J ends were trimmed by 1 base and 5 bases, with 12 bases remaining between them.

The V call is TRBV6-1, the J call TRBJ1-1; D is uncertain. The germline V and J ends were trimmed by 0 bases and 3 bases, with 17 bases remaining between them. CDR3 length: 17 residues. Germline assignment: CDR1 MNHNS and CDR2 SASEGT. The CDR3 loop reads CASSEALRESWYTEAFF. In DNA, the CDR3 is TGTGCCAGCAGTGAAGCGCTTCGGGAGTCCTGGTACACTGAAGCTTTCTTT.

This clone was picked up a small number of times. The gene calls are TRBV4-3 and TRBJ2-5, with D perhaps TRBD1 (5 bases). The CDR3 length is 13 residues. The V and J ends lost 3 bases and 2 bases respectively, with 7 bases between them. The V gene's germline CDR1 is LGHNA and CDR2 YSLEER. CDR3 in amino acids: CASSHGQQETQYF. DNA of the CDR3: TGCGCCAGCAGCCACGGACAACAAGAGACCCAGTACTTC.

This chain joins TRBV18 and TRBJ2-7, with D possibly being TRBD1 (6 bases). This CDR3 is built from 14 residues. V was trimmed by 1 base and J by 2 bases, leaving 9 bases between them. The germline CDR1 and CDR2 sequences are KGHSH and LQKENI. The CDR3 region has the DNA TGTGCCAGCTCACCACGGGGGCCCCCCTACGAGCAGTACTTC. This gives the protein CASSPRGPPYEQYF.

This sequence joins TRBV28 and TRBJ2-7; 7 positions match TRBD2. J gave up 2 bases and V 6 bases, and 7 bases lay outside the gene matches. CDR1 MDHEN and CDR2 SYDVKM come from the germline V gene. This CDR3 has 14 residues. The CDR3 loop is CASRSGGRTYEQYF. CDR3 nucleotides: TGTGCCAGCAGGTCGGGGGGACGAACCTACGAGCAGTACTTC. Drawing the rest from reference TRBV28 and TRBJ2-7, the complete variable domain is DVKVTQSSRYLVKRTGEKVFLECVQDMDHENMFWYRQDPGLGLRLIYFSYDVKMKEKGDIPEGYSVSREKKERFSLILESASTNQTSMYLCASRSGGRTYEQYFGPGTRLTVT.

The chain has TRBV10-3 and TRBJ2-5; perhaps TRBD2 as D (6 bases). Trimming stripped 5 bases from V and 5 bases from J, with 15 bases between. The CDR3 covers 14 residues. From germline, CDR1 is ENHRY and CDR2 SYGVKD. The CDR3 loop reads CAISSTGEGETQYF. CDR3 DNA: TGTGCCATCAGTAGTACGGGAGAGGGGGAGACCCAGTACTTC.

V is TRBV6-1 and J is TRBJ1-6, with 9 bases matching TRBD1. Trimming took 4 bases from V and 12 from J; bases not matched to a gene: 7. The germline gives CDR1 MNHNS, CDR2 SASEGT. This CDR3 has 14 residues. CDR3 residues: CASSGGQGIRPLHF. The CDR3 bases are TGTGCCAGCAGTGGGGGACAGGGAATCAGACCCCTCCACTTT.

J is TRBJ2-7 and V is TRBV3-1 (or the pseudogene TRBV3-2); D remains unclear. The CDR3 has 16 amino acids. V lost 1 base and J 0 bases, leaving 13 bases between the germline ends. Looked up from germline, CDR1 is LGHDT and CDR2 is YNNKEL (reference sequence). CDR3 nucleotides: TGTGCCAGCAGCCAAGGGTTGGTACTATCCTCCTACGAGCAGTACTTC. Encoded protein: CASSQGLVLSSYEQYF.

This chain joins TRBV2 and TRBJ2-5; 11 bases match TRBD1. The CDR3 contains 14 residues. Germline CDR1 is SNHLY and CDR2 is FYNNEI. The ends lost 9 bases at V and 3 bases at J; junction bases unmatched: 6. CDR3 nucleotides: TGTGCCAGTGGACAGGGGGCCTGGGAAGAGACCCAGTACTTC. Translated: CASGQGAWEETQYF. The entire variable domain, with the rest obtained from reference TRBV2 and TRBJ2-5, is as follows: EPEVTQTPSHQVTQMGQEVILRCVPISNHLYFYWYRQILGQKVEFLVSFYNNEISEKSEIFDDQFSVERPDGSNFTLKIRSTKLEDSAMYFCASGQGAWEETQYFGPGTRLLVL.

Notes on this clone: Sequence at one end of the junction differs from germline and may be a read error. V is TRBV19 and J is TRBJ2-4, with 10 nucleotides matching TRBD2. Per germline, CDR1 LNHDA and CDR2 SQIVND (reference sequence). The length of the CDR3 is 14 residues. CDR3 bases: TGTGCAAGTACGGGACTAGCGTTCAAAAACATTCAGTACTTC. Protein sequence: CASTGLAFKNIQYF.